This entry concerns a single T cell receptor beta chain. Its matching antigen is unknown. It was at deep level that the assay was run. TCRdb's copy holds only in-frame clones and misses some; the assay was immunoSEQ multiplex PCR. There are about 1.1 million clones in the sample; around 82% occur only once, and approximately 0.5% lies in the top ten. From CD4+ cells came CD45RA+ naive and CD45RA-negative memory subsets. The data were obtained in a study of shared clonotypes between healthy human individuals. Study-wide points: Depth was large, yet rarefaction showed that sorted-subset sequencing was incomplete.

V gave up 3 bases and J gave up 2 bases, with 17 bases separating them. This CDR3 contains 17 residues. Germline assignment: CDR1 LNHNV and CDR2 YYDKDF (reference sequence). Specimen: memory CD4+ T cells from PBMCs. Subset in this sample: CD45RA-negative fraction. The sequence derives from a man between 18 and 35 years old in good health. Some clones in this sample may be carry-over from other donors' samples. This sequence joins TRBV15 and TRBJ2-1; maybe TRBD2 (5 bases). The CDR3 nucleotides are TGTGCCACCAGCAGGAGCCCGCGGGTCCTTACCTACAATGAGCAGTTCTTC. As protein: CATSRSPRVLTYNEQFF.